The rows below give T cell receptor beta chains drawn from one sample of a study of blood T cell repertoires in COVID-19. Sequencing used immunoSEQ multiplex PCR; TCRdb keeps in-frame clones, though not all of them. The sample carries roughly 200,000 clones, more than 85% recorded once. The sample consisted of PBMCs or T cells enriched from blood (not recorded which). These receptors came from a middle-aged woman in a cohort exposed to, infected with or recovered from COVID-19 (not recorded which). Each CDR3 is given with its conserved first and last residue. The order of the fields is clone size, D gene, J gene, V gene, CDR3 DNA, CDR3 protein. D genes are given only for firm matches. Some rows mark clone size as missing; the rest say once, few, many or name a class of expanded clone.

clone_size: .
d_call: .
j_call: TRBJ1-1
v_call: TRBV9
cdr3_nt: TGTGCCAGCAGCCCCCAGAGGCCGCGGGACCCTATGAACACTGAAGCTTTCTTT
cdr3_aa: CASSPQRPRDPMNTEAFF

clone_size: .
d_call: TRBD1
j_call: TRBJ1-1
v_call: TRBV19
cdr3_nt: TGTGCCAGTAGTATAGAGGGACAGGGTGTAGCTTTCTTT
cdr3_aa: CASSIEGQGVAFF

clone_size: .
d_call: TRBD1
j_call: TRBJ2-1
v_call: TRBV13
cdr3_nt: TGTGCCAGCAGCTTAGGGCAGGGGGCCGATGAGCAGTTCTTC
cdr3_aa: CASSLGQGADEQFF

clone_size: .
d_call: TRBD1
j_call: TRBJ2-5
v_call: TRBV7-8
cdr3_nt: TGTGCCAGCAGCTTAGTAGGGGGCTTAGAGACCCAGTACTTC
cdr3_aa: CASSLVGGLETQYF

clone_size: once
d_call: TRBD1
j_call: TRBJ2-2
v_call: TRBV5-1
cdr3_nt: TGCGCCAGCAGCTTGGGACAGGGCGGGACCGGGGAGCTGTTTTTT
cdr3_aa: CASSLGQGGTGELFF

clone_size: once
d_call: .
j_call: TRBJ1-3
v_call: TRBV28
cdr3_nt: TGTGCCAGCAGTCCAAGGGGCCAAGTCGGGGGATACTTGAGAAACACCATATATTTT
cdr3_aa: CASSPRGQVGGYLRNTIYF

clone_size: .
d_call: .
j_call: TRBJ1-4
v_call: TRBV7-9
cdr3_nt: TGTGCCAGCAGCCCCCAGGGGCTTGAAAAACTGTTTTTT
cdr3_aa: CASSPQGLEKLFF

clone_size: .
d_call: TRBD1
j_call: TRBJ2-6
v_call: TRBV5-1
cdr3_nt: TGCGCCAGCAGCTTGGCCGGTGGGACAGGGGCCCTCTTTGGGGCCAACGTCCTGACTTTC
cdr3_aa: CASSLAGGTGALFGANVLTF

clone_size: .
d_call: .
j_call: TRBJ2-7
v_call: TRBV19
cdr3_nt: TGTGCCAGTAGTGCGACTGGAGGGATCCCCTACGAGCAGTACTTC
cdr3_aa: CASSATGGIPYEQYF

clone_size: .
d_call: .
j_call: TRBJ2-1
v_call: TRBV6-5
cdr3_nt: TGTGCCAGCTACAGGGACAATGAGCAGTTCTTC
cdr3_aa: CASYRDNEQFF

clone_size: .
d_call: .
j_call: TRBJ1-2
v_call: TRBV27
cdr3_nt: TGTGCCAGTGCCGTGGATGTTCGGGGTCTCTATGGCTACACCTTC
cdr3_aa: CASAVDVRGLYGYTF

clone_size: .
d_call: .
j_call: TRBJ1-5
v_call: TRBV19
cdr3_nt: TGTGCCAGTAGTATAGGACCCCCCAGGGGTGGGCAGCCCCAGCATTTT
cdr3_aa: CASSIGPPRGGQPQHF

clone_size: .
d_call: TRBD1
j_call: TRBJ1-2
v_call: TRBV3-1/TRBV3-2
cdr3_nt: TGTGCCAGCAGCCCTCAGGGACAGGCACGTAACTATGGCTACACCTTC
cdr3_aa: CASSPQGQARNYGYTF

clone_size: .
d_call: .
j_call: TRBJ2-1
v_call: TRBV7-9
cdr3_nt: TGTGCCAGCAGCTTAGGTCCGGGGTATGAGCAGTTCTTC
cdr3_aa: CASSLGPGYEQFF

clone_size: once
d_call: .
j_call: TRBJ1-1
v_call: TRBV6-2/TRBV6-3
cdr3_nt: TGTGCCAGCAGTACGGGACACACGAACACTGAAGCTTTCTTT
cdr3_aa: CASSTGHTNTEAFF

clone_size: once
d_call: TRBD1
j_call: TRBJ1-1
v_call: TRBV4-1
cdr3_nt: TGCGCCAGCAGCCAGGGACAGGGTTTTATGCCCTTGGGGGCTTTCTTT
cdr3_aa: CASSQGQGFMPLGAFF

clone_size: few
d_call: .
j_call: TRBJ2-7
v_call: TRBV7-8
cdr3_nt: TGTGCCAGCAGCTTAGTTGCGAACGAGCAGTACTTC
cdr3_aa: CASSLVANEQYF

clone_size: .
d_call: TRBD1
j_call: TRBJ1-3
v_call: TRBV11-2
cdr3_nt: TGTGCCAGCAGCCAAGTACGGACAGGGGCTGGAAACACCATATATTTT
cdr3_aa: CASSQVRTGAGNTIYF

clone_size: .
d_call: .
j_call: TRBJ1-3
v_call: TRBV10-3
cdr3_nt: TGTGCCATCAACCCTCACGGGGCTGGAAACACCATATATTTT
cdr3_aa: CAINPHGAGNTIYF

clone_size: .
d_call: .
j_call: TRBJ1-1
v_call: TRBV7-8
cdr3_nt: TGTGCCAGCAGCCTCCCGAGCCATAGTGGAGCTTTCTTT
cdr3_aa: CASSLPSHSGAFF

clone_size: .
d_call: .
j_call: TRBJ1-2
v_call: TRBV6-6
cdr3_nt: TGTGCCAGCAGTTACGAGGACCCCGGAGGCTATGGCTACACCTTC
cdr3_aa: CASSYEDPGGYGYTF

clone_size: .
d_call: .
j_call: TRBJ1-1
v_call: TRBV5-6
cdr3_nt: TGTGCCAGCCGGGGGGGCCACACTGAAGCTTTCTTT
cdr3_aa: CASRGGHTEAFF

clone_size: .
d_call: TRBD1
j_call: TRBJ2-2
v_call: TRBV4-3
cdr3_nt: TGCGCCAGCAGCCAAGCTTTAACAGGGGGTTGGGGGGAGCTGTTTTTT
cdr3_aa: CASSQALTGGWGELFF

clone_size: .
d_call: TRBD2
j_call: TRBJ2-2
v_call: TRBV3-1/TRBV3-2
cdr3_nt: TGTGCCAGCAGCCAAGGACTAGCGGGGAACCAGAACACCGGGGAGCTGTTTTTT
cdr3_aa: CASSQGLAGNQNTGELFF

clone_size: .
d_call: .
j_call: TRBJ1-6
v_call: TRBV10-3
cdr3_nt: TGTGCCATCAGGGACACTTATAATTCACCCCTCCACTTT
cdr3_aa: CAIRDTYNSPLHF

clone_size: .
d_call: .
j_call: TRBJ1-4
v_call: TRBV18
cdr3_nt: TGTGCCAGCTCACCACAACAGGTAGCAACTAATGAAAAACTGTTTTTT
cdr3_aa: CASSPQQVATNEKLFF

clone_size: .
d_call: .
j_call: TRBJ2-3
v_call: TRBV7-8
cdr3_nt: TGTGCCAGCAGCATTAGAATAGGGACTTCAGATACGCAGTATTTT
cdr3_aa: CASSIRIGTSDTQYF

clone_size: .
d_call: TRBD1
j_call: TRBJ1-1
v_call: TRBV5-4
cdr3_nt: TGTGCCAGCAGCCGGACAGGGGGTTGGAAGACTGAAGCTTTCTTT
cdr3_aa: CASSRTGGWKTEAFF

clone_size: .
d_call: .
j_call: TRBJ1-1
v_call: TRBV7-9
cdr3_nt: TGTGCCAGCAGCTTAGGAGGACAGACATCGAATCGGTCAGCTTTCTTT
cdr3_aa: CASSLGGQTSNRSAFF

clone_size: few
d_call: .
j_call: TRBJ1-6
v_call: TRBV6-4
cdr3_nt: TGTGCCAGCAGTGACTCTCCTCGAGGGATGCCCCTCCACTTT
cdr3_aa: CASSDSPRGMPLHF

clone_size: .
d_call: TRBD2
j_call: TRBJ2-7
v_call: TRBV5-1
cdr3_nt: TGCGCCAGCAGGCCTAGCGGCACCTACGAGCAGTACTTC
cdr3_aa: CASRPSGTYEQYF

clone_size: .
d_call: .
j_call: TRBJ2-7
v_call: TRBV9
cdr3_nt: TGTGCCAGCAGCGGCCCGGGGGACCTCTCCTACGAGCAGTACTTC
cdr3_aa: CASSGPGDLSYEQYF

clone_size: .
d_call: .
j_call: TRBJ1-1
v_call: TRBV10-2
cdr3_nt: TGCGCCAGCAGCGATAGACCGACTGGGAGCACTGAAGCTTTCTTT
cdr3_aa: CASSDRPTGSTEAFF

clone_size: .
d_call: TRBD1
j_call: TRBJ1-1
v_call: TRBV10-3
cdr3_nt: TGTGCCATCAGTGATACCCCCGACAGGGGGCTACGAGGGACTGAAGCTTTCTTT
cdr3_aa: CAISDTPDRGLRGTEAFF

clone_size: .
d_call: .
j_call: TRBJ1-1
v_call: TRBV11-2
cdr3_nt: TGTGCCACCGGTGTGTCCGCTGGGGGGACTGAAGCTTTCTTT
cdr3_aa: CATGVSAGGTEAFF